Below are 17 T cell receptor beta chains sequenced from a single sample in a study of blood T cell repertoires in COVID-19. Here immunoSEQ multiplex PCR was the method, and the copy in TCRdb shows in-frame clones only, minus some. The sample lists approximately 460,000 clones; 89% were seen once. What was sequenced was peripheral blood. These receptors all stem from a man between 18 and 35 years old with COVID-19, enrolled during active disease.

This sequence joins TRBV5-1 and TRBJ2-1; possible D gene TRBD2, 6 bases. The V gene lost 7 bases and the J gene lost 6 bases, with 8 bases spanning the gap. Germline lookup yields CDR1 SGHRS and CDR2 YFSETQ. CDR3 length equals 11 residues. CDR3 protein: CASVGGNEQFF. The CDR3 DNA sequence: TGCGCCAGCGTGGGGGGCAATGAGCAGTTCTTC.

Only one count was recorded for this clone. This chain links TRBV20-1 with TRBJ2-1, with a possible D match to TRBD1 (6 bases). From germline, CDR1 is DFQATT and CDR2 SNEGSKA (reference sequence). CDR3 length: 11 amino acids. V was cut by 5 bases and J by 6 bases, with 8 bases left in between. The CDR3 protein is CSASGANEQFF. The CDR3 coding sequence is TGCAGTGCTTCAGGGGCCAATGAGCAGTTCTTC.

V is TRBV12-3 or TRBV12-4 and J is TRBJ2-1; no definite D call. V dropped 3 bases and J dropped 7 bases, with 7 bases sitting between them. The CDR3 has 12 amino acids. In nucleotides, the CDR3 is TGTGCCAGCAGTTTTTTCGGGAATGAGCAGTTCTTC. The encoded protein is CASSFFGNEQFF.

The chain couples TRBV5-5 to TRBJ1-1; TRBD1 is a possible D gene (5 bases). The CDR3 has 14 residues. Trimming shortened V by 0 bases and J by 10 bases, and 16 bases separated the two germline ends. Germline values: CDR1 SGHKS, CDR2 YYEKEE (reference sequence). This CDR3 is CASSLARGRVLAFF. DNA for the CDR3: TGTGCCAGCAGCTTGGCCAGAGGCAGGGTTCTAGCTTTCTTT. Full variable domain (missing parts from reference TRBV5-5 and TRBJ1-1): DAGVTQSPTHLIKTRGQQVTLRCSPISGHKSVSWYQQVLGQGPQFIFQYYEKEERGRGNFPDRFSARQFPNYSSELNVNALLLGDSALYLCASSLARGRVLAFFGQGTRLTVV.

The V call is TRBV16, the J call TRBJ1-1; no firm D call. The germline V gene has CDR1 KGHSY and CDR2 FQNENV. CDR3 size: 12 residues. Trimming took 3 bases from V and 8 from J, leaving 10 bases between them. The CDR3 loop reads CASSQGSGEAFF. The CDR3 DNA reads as TGTGCCAGCAGCCAGGGGAGCGGCGAAGCTTTCTTT.

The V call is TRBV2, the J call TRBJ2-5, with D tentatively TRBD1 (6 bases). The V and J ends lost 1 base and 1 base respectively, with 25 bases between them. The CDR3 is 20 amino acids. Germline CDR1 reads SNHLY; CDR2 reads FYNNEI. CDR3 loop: CASSEGRGLSGQPTQETQYF. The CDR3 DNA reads TGTGCCAGCAGTGAAGGCCGGGGATTGTCAGGACAGCCAACCCAAGAGACCCAGTACTTC.

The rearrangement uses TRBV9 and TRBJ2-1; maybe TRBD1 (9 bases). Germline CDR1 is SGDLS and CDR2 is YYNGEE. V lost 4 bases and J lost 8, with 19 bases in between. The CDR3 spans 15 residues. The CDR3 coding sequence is TGTGCCAGCAGCCCGGGGGGGACAGGGAAGCATGAGCAGTTCTTC. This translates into CASSPGGTGKHEQFF.

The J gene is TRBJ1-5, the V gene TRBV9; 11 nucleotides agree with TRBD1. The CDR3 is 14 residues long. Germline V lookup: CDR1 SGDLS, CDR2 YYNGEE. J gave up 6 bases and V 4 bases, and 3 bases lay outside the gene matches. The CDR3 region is CASSPGTGGQPQHF. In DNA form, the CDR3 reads TGTGCCAGCAGCCCAGGGACAGGGGGTCAGCCCCAGCATTTT.

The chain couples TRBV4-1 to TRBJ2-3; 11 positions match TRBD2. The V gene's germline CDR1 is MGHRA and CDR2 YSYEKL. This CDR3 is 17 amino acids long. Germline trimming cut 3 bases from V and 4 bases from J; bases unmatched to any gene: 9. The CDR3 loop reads CASSQPAGTSGSDTQYF. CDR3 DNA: TGCGCCAGCAGCCAGCCAGCCGGGACTAGCGGCTCAGATACGCAGTATTTT.

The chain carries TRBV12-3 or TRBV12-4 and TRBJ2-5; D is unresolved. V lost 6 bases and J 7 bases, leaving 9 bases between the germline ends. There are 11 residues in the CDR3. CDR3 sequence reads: CASRLATTQYF. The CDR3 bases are TGTGCCAGCAGGCTGGCCACGACCCAGTACTTC.

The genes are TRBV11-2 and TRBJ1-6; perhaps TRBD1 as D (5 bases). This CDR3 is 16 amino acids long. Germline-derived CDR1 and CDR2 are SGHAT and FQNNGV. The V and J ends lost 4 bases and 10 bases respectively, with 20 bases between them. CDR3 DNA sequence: TGTGCCAGCAGCTATCAGACAGTTTCTGCTCTGTCACCCCTCCACTTT. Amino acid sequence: CASSYQTVSALSPLHF.

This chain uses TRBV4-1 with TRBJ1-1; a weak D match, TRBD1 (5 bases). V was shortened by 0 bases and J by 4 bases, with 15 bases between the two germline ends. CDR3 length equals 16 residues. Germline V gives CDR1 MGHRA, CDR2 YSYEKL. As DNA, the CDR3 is TGCGCCAGCAGCCAAGAAAAACAGGCCCCCCGCACTGAAGCTTTCTTT. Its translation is CASSQEKQAPRTEAFF.

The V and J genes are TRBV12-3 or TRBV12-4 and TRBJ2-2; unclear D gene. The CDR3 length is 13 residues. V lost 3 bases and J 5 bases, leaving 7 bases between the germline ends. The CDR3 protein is CASSLAGTGELFF. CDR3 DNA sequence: TGTGCCAGCAGTTTGGCCGGGACCGGGGAGCTGTTTTTT.

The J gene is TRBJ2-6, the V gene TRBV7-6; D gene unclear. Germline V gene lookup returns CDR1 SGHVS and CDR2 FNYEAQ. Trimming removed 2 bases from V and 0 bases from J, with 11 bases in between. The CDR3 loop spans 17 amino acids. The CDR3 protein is CASSLRRIGSGANVLTF. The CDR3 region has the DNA TGTGCCAGCAGCTTACGGCGGATAGGCTCTGGGGCCAACGTCCTGACTTTC.

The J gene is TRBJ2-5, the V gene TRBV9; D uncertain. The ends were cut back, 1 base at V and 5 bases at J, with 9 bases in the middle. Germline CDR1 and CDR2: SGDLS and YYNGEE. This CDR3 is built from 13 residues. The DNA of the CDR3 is TGTGCCAGCAGCGTAAGCACGAGGGAGACCCAGTACTTC. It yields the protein CASSVSTRETQYF.

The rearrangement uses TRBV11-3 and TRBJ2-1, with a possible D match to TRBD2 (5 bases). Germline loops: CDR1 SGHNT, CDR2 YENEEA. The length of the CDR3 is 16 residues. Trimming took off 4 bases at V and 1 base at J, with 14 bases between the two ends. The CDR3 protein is CASSSGILGSYNEQFF. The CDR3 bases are TGTGCCAGCAGCTCCGGGATTTTGGGGTCCTACAATGAGCAGTTCTTC.

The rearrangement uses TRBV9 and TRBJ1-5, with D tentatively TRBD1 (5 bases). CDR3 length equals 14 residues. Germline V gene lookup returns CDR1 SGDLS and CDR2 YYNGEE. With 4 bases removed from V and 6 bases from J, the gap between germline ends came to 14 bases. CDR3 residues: CASSTRGGSQPQHF. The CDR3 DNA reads TGTGCCAGCAGCACTAGGGGAGGTTCTCAGCCCCAGCATTTT.